This T cell receptor beta chain was found in a study of technical replicates of blood from four donors. Measured with immunoSEQ multiplex PCR; TCRdb has only the in-frame clones, and not every one. The sample records about 76,000 clones, around 97% being singletons. The TCR originated in a human donor in good health. Sequencing used T cells isolated from PBMCs.

The CDR3 bases are TGCGCCAGCAGTTCCAGACTAGCGGGGGGGATCTGGGCAGATACGCAGTATTTT. It encodes CASSSRLAGGIWADTQYF. This sequence joins TRBV4-1 and TRBJ2-3; TRBD2 matches 14 bases. Germline V gene lookup returns CDR1 MGHRA and CDR2 YSYEKL. The CDR3 extends over 18 amino acids. Trimming at V came to 6 bases and at J to 4 bases, leaving 12 bases not matched to a gene.